This T cell receptor beta chain appears in the sequencing data of a study of molecular identifiers for immune sequencing clone quantification. Per germline, CDR1 MGHRA and CDR2 YSYEKL. The CDR3 sequence is 15 residues long. Trimming took off 2 bases at V and 9 bases at J, with 17 bases between the two ends. Remarks on this clonotype: Possible read error: a much larger clone is one base away.

The bulk TCR libraries were made with methods described before and with listed TCR primers. TCRdb independently ran MiXCR on the PCR reads; one entry per CDR3 protein. The data show over 65,000 distinct CDR3 sequences, with about 23% seen just once and less than 0.85% held by the top ten. The source is a human donor in good health. Some libraries in this study had Jurkat cell RNA spiked in. This chain links TRBV4-1 with TRBJ1-5; tentatively, D is TRBD1 (5 bases). Sequenced sample: naive CD8+ T cells from blood, with Jurkat cell RNA spiked in. Specified subset: FACS-sorted CD8+CD4-CCR7+CD45RA+ naive T cells. Here the CDR3 DNA reads TGCGCCAGCAGCCAATTTCCAGAGGGGCCAAGGCCCCAGCATTTT. It translates to CASSQFPEGPRPQHF.